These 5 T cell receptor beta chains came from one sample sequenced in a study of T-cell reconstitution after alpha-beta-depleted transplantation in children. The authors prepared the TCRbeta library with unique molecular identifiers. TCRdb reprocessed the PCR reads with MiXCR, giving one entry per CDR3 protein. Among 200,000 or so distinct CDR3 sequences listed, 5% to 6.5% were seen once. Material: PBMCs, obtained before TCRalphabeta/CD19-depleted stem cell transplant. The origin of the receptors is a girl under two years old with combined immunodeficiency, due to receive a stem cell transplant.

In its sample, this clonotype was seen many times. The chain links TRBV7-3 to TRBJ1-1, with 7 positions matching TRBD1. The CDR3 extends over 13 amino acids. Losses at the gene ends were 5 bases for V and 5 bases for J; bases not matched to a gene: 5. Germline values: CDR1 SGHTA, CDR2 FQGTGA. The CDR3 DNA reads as TGTGCCAGCAGCCATTCAGGGGGAACTGAAGCTTTCTTT. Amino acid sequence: CASSHSGGTEAFF. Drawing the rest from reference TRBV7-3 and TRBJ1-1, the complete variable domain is GAGVSQTPSNKVTEKGKYVELRCDPISGHTALYWYRQSLGQGPEFLIYFQGTGAADDSGLPNDRFFAVRPEGSVSTLKIQRTERGDSAVYLCASSHSGGTEAFFGQGTRLTVV.

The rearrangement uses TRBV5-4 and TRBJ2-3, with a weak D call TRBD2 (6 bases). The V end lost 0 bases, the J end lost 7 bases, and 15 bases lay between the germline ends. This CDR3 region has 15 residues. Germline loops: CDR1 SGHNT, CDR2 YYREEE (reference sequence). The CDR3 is CASSLVGGGFNTQYF. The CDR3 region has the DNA TGTGCCAGCAGCTTGGTGGGTGGGGGGTTCAATACGCAGTATTTT.

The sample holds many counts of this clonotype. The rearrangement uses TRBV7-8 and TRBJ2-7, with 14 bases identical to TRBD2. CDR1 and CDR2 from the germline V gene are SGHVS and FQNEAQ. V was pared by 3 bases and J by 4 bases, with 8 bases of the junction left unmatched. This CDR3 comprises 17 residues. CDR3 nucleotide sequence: TGTGCCAGCAGCTTGGGACTAGCGGGAGTTTCTCCGTACGAGCAGTACTTC. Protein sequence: CASSLGLAGVSPYEQYF.

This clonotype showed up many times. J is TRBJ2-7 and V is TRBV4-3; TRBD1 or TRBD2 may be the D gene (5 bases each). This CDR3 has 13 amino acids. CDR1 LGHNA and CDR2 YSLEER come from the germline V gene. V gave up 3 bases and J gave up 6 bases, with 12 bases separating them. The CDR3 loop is CASSHHGTGEQYF. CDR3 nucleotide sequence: TGCGCCAGCAGCCACCATGGGACGGGCGAGCAGTACTTC.

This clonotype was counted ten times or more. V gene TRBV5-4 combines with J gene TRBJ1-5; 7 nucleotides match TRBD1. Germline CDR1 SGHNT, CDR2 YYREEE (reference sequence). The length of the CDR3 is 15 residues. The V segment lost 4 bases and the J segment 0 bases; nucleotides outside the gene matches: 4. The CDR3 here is CASSQGGDSNQPQHF. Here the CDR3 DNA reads TGTGCCAGCAGCCAGGGGGGCGATAGCAATCAGCCCCAGCATTTT.